A selection of T cell receptor beta chains follows, all from one sample in a study of T-cell memory formation after mild COVID-19. TCRdb reanalysed the 5' RACE reads using MiXCR and keeps one entry per CDR3 protein. Altogether some 250,000 distinct CDR3 sequences are present, roughly 9.4% being singletons, with the ten largest covering roughly a fifth. The sample was PBMCs or a T cell subset sorted from them (not recorded which). The receptors were sampled from a young man who had mild COVID-19 (a few samples of this study predate the infection). Cell type and time point are not known. The CDR3 runs from the conserved cysteine through the conserved F or W. Size tells how often a clone was seen (once, few, many) or the class of an expanded clone, and some rows leave it out.

many	TRBV7-6	TRBJ2-5	CASSMGRQETQYF
many	TRBV7-9	TRBJ1-3	CASSLVGIPGNTIYF
-	TRBV10-3	TRBJ1-2	CAISDWSSTNGYTF
-	TRBV9	TRBJ2-1	CASSVVTSGGYNEQFF
-	TRBV10-3	TRBJ2-3	CAISGASGGTDTQYF
-	TRBV6-2/TRBV6-3	TRBJ2-3	CASNTGGADTQYF
-	TRBV7-2	TRBJ2-1	CASSLVLAGGQNYDEQFF
-	TRBV4-1	TRBJ1-2	CASSQDAGGGSNYGYTF
-	TRBV7-2	TRBJ2-3	CASSLLRLAGSRRGTDTQYF
-	TRBV9	TRBJ1-4	CASSVVGECKLFF
-	TRBV19	TRBJ1-6	CASSIAGQGTPLHF
-	TRBV3-1	TRBJ1-2	CASSQDPLAGAVYGYTF
-	TRBV6-1	TRBJ2-1	CASGKGLSYNEQFF
many	TRBV5-5	TRBJ2-7	CASSTRSVSYEQYF
few	TRBV11-2	TRBJ1-1	CASRNSGTQAFF
-	TRBV5-5	TRBJ2-3	CASSRAGVNTDTQYF
few	TRBV5-1	TRBJ2-5	CASSPFSGETQYF
few	TRBV6-5	TRBJ2-2	CASKGFSGYGELFF
few	TRBV6-5	TRBJ1-6	CASSWDRGIRPLHF
-	TRBV3-1	TRBJ1-3	CASRSGLRNTIYF
few	TRBV5-1	TRBJ1-1	CASSPVQELNTEAFF
few	TRBV19	TRBJ2-7	CASSMVVRSYEQYF
-	TRBV24-1	TRBJ2-1	CATSDERTGLINEQFF
-	TRBV30	TRBJ2-5	CAWRETGAMVETQYF
few	TRBV7-2	TRBJ2-3	CASSLRLADTDTQYF
-	TRBV5-1	TRBJ2-5	CASSLGAGGAQETQYF
-	TRBV3-1	TRBJ1-6	CASSQRQRSPLHF
-	TRBV20-1	TRBJ2-1	CSAAHRGYNEQFF